The source of this TCR beta chain is a study of cytomegalovirus exposure and HLA in healthy donors. While unrecorded immune exposures were likely, the donors were nominally healthy when sampled. The primer mix had 60 Vbeta and 13 Jbeta primers. Only in-frame clones appear in the TCRdb table, and some are missing; sequencing was by immunoSEQ multiplex PCR. The sample includes under 200,000 clones, about 63% seen only once; the top ten take 2.5% to 3%. Trimming at V came to 0 bases and at J to 8 bases, leaving 4 bases not matched to a gene. The length of the CDR3 is 14 residues. Germline V gene sequence: CDR1 LNHNV, CDR2 YYDKDF (reference sequence). Study-level results: Being indistinguishable, some V segments were excluded, TRBV6-2 and TRBV6-3 among them.

About this clone itself: Its specificity is unknown.

This sequence joins TRBV15 and TRBJ1-1; 9 positions agree with TRBD1. Sequencing was performed on PBMCs. The sequence was collected from a woman aged 40 to 49 in good health and CMV-seropositive. CDR3 in DNA: TGTGCCACCAGCAGAGATTCGGGACAGGGCGAAGCTTTCTTT. Protein sequence: CATSRDSGQGEAFF.